This T cell receptor (beta chain) was retrieved from a study of neoadjuvant anti-PD-1 for oral cavity cancer (TCRdb year 2021). Study-wide context: Three to four biweekly doses of nivolumab at 3 mg/kg were mostly administered to patients before curative-intent surgical resection. For patients who did not progress, a fourth nivolumab dose was given around day 43, followed by definitive surgical resection on days 50-56. Under RECIST 1.1, patients with complete response, partial response or stable disease were classed as responders, and patients with progression were classed as non-responders. There were approximately 12 patients in the parent correlative cohort, and the response rate was less than 40%.

Broader findings and caveats from the paper: Only a few patients per response group were included in the TCR analyses, and the authors called for validation in larger cohorts. Higher pretreatment blood TCRbeta clonality and lower post-treatment tumor TCRbeta clonality were correlated with higher pretreatment blood Treg/Th17 ratios. After neoadjuvant nivolumab, significantly higher T cell clonality (Gini index) was found within PBMCs in non-responders than in responders.

With respect to this clone: What this receptor recognizes is not known. No qualities accompany the bases; no much larger clone lies one base away.

Explained via the paper, the time point label denotes: before neoadjuvant nivolumab. Patients were newly diagnosed with stage II-IVA oral cavity squamous cell carcinoma and had received no prior systemic or radiation treatment. The cohort was made up of patients with locally advanced, HPV-negative oral cavity squamous cell carcinoma. No culture maintenance or expansion was done, as the peripheral blood mononuclear cells went straight to analysis. Samples came from a longitudinal correlative study of a single-arm phase II trial of neoadjuvant nivolumab in oral cavity squamous cell carcinoma. Genomic DNA-based TCRbeta sequencing was performed on subject-matched pre- and post-treatment PBMCs and tumors from three responders and three non-responders. Peripheral blood mononuclear cells were collected once before nivolumab treatment and again after treatment, at the time of surgery. Genomic DNA was isolated from PBMCs using the Maxwell RSC DNA from Cells kit.

From the cysteine up to the phenylalanine, the CDR3 has a length of 13 residues. The entry retains the CDR3 DNA only, 39 bases that are in frame from base 1. In the germline V gene (reference sequence), CDR1 corresponds to WNHNN and CDR2 to SYGVQD. The junction carries 12 bases between V and J, which are trimmed by 6 bases and 3 bases respectively. For deep sequencing, PBMC libraries mostly used 450 to 550 ng of input genomic DNA, with six replicates for each sample. Following the manufacturer's instructions, the team built TCRbeta libraries using the immunoSEQ hsTCRbeta kit. The completed libraries were mixed into a single pool at 3 nM, then sequenced with an Illumina NovaSeq 6000 S4 flow cell. In the authors' own workflow: Raw data preprocessing and quality control were performed with the immunoSEQ Analyzer. The analysis was restricted to productive rearrangements, with each unique CDR3 amino acid sequence defining a clonotype. Repertoire clonality was estimated as the Gini-Simpson index, which was calculated using the R package tcR. Gini indices were compared with Student's t test, and associations with tumor size change were assessed by Pearson correlation. TCRdb took over this immuneACCESS table, retaining in-frame rearrangements with V and J assigned. Such tables are incomplete; in checked studies, under half of the missing clones stem from an unresolved V gene, and the remainder is unexplained. V and J calls and clone size are copied from that table; D and trimming were computed from the DNA. Across this sample there are some 15,000 clones, with 71% seen only once. Of the sample, about 3.1% falls within the top ten clones.

This sequence originates from a person aged 35-79 years with oral cavity squamous cell carcinoma. The chain links TRBV10-1 with TRBJ2-7; no D gene is confidently identified. Material: PBMCs, obtained before nivolumab (anti-PD-1) treatment. For the CDR3, the sequence is CASSSTSVYEQYF. DNA sequence: TGCGCCAGCAGCTCTACTTCGGTCTACGAGCAGTACTTC.